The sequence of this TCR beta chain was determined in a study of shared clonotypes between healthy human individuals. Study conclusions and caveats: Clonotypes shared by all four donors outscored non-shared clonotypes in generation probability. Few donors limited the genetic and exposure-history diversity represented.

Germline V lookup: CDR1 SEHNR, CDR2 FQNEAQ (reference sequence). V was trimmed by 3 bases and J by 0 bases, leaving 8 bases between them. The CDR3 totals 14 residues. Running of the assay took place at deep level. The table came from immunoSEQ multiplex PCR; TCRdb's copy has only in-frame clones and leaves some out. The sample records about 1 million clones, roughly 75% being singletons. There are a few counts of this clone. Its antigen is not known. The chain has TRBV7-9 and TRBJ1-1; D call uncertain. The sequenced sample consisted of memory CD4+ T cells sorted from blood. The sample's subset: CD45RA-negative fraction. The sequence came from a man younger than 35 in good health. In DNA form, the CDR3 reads TGTGCCAGCAGCTTTGATTTAGTGAACACTGAAGCTTTCTTT. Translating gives CASSFDLVNTEAFF.